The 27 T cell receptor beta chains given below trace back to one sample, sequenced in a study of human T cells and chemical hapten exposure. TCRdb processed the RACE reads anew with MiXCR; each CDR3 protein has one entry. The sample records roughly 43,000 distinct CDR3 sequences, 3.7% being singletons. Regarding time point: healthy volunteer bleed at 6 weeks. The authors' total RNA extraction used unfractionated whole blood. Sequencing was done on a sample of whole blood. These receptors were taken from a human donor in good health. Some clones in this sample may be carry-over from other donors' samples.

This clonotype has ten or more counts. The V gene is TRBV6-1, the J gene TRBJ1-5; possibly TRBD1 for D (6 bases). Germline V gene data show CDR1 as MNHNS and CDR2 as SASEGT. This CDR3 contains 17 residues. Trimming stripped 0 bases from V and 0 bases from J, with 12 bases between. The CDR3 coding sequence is TGTGCCAGCAGTGAAGCGCCGGGGGGGGCTAGCAATCAGCCCCAGCATTTT. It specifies CASSEAPGGASNQPQHF.

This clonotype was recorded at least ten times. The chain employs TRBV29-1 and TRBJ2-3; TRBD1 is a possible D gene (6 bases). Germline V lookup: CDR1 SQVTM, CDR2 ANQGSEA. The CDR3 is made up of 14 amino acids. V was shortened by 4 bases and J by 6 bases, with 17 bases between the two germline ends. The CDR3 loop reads CSVAGRGRVDTQYF. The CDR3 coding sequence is TGCAGCGTTGCGGGCAGGGGCAGAGTGGATACGCAGTATTTT.

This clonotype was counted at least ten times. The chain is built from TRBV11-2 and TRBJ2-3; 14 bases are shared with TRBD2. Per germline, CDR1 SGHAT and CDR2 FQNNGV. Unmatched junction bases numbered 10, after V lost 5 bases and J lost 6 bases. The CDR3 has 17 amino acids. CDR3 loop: CASSTVPGLAGGDTQYF. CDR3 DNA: TGTGCCAGCAGCACGGTACCAGGACTAGCGGGAGGCGATACGCAGTATTTT.

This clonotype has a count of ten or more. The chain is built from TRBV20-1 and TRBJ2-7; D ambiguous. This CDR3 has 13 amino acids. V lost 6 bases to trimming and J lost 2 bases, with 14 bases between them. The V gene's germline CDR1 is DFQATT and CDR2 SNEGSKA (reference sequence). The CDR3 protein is CSAKRRLTYEQYF. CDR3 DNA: TGCAGTGCCAAGAGGCGTCTTACCTACGAGCAGTACTTC.

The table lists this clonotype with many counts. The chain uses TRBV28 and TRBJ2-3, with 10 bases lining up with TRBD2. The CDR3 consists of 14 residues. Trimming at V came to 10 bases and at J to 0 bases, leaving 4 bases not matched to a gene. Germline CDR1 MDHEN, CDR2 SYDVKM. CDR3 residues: CATWTSGSTDTQYF. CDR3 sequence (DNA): TGTGCCACCTGGACTAGCGGTAGCACAGATACGCAGTATTTT.

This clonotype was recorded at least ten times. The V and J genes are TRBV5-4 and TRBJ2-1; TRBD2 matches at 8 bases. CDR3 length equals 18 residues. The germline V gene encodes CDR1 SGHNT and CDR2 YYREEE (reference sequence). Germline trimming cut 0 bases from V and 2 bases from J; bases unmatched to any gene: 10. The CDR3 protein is CASSLAFIGTRAYNEQFF. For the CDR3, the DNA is TGTGCCAGCAGCTTGGCCTTTATAGGGACTAGGGCCTACAATGAGCAGTTCTTC.

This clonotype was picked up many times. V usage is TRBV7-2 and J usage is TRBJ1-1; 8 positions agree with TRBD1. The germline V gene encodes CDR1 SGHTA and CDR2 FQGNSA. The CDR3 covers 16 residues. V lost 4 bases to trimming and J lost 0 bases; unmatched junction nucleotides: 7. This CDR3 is CASSSQGGSMNTEAFF. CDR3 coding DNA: TGTGCCAGCAGCTCACAGGGGGGCTCCATGAACACTGAAGCTTTCTTT.

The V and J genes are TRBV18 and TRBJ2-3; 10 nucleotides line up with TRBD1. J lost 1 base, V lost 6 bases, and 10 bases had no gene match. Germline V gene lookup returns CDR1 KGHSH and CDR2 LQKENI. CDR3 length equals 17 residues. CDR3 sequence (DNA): TGTGCCAGCTCGCCGGCGACAGGGGGCGACGGCACAGATACGCAGTATTTT. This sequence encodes CASSPATGGDGTDTQYF.

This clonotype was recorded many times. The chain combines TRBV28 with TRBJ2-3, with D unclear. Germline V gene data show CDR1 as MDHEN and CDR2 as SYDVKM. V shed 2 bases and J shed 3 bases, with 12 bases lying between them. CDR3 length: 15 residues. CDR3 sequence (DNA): TGTGCCAGCAGTTTAATAAGTCCAAAAACAGATACGCAGTATTTT. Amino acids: CASSLISPKTDTQYF.

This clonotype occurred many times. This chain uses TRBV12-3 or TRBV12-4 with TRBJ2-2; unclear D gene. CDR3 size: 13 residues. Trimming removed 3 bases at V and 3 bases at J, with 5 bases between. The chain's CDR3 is CASSFRYTGELFF. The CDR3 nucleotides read TGTGCCAGCAGTTTCCGATACACCGGGGAGCTGTTTTTT.

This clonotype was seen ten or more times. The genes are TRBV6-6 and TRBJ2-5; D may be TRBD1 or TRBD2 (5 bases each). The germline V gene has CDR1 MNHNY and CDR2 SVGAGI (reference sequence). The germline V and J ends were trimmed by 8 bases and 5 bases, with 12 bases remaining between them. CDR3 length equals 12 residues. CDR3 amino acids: CASSGTVETQYF. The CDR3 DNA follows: TGTGCCAGCTCCGGGACCGTGGAGACCCAGTACTTC.

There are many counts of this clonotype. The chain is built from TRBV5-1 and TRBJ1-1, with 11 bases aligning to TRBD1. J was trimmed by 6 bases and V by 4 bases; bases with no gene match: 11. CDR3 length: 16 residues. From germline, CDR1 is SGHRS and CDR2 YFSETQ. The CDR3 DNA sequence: TGCGCCAGCAGCAAAGGACAGGGGGCCCCAGGGGCTGAAGCTTTCTTT. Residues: CASSKGQGAPGAEAFF.

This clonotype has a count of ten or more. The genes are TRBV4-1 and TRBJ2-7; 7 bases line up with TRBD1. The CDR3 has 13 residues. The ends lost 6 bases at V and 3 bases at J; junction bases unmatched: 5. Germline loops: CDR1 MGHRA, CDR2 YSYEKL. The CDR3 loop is CASRATGDYEQYF. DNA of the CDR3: TGCGCCAGCAGGGCCACAGGGGACTACGAGCAGTACTTC.

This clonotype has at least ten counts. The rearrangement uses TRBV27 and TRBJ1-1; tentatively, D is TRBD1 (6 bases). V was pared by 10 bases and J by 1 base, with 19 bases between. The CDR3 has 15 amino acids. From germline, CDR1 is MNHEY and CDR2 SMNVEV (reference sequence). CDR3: CATRGKGGANTEAFF. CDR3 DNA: TGTGCCACCCGAGGAAAGGGGGGGGCGAACACTGAAGCTTTCTTT.

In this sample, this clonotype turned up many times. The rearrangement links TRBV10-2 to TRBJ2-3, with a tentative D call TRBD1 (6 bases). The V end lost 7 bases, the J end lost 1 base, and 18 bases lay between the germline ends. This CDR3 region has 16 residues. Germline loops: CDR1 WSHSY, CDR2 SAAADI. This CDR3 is CASMGAADSGTDTQYF. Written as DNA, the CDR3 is TGCGCCAGCATGGGGGCGGCAGACAGCGGCACAGATACGCAGTATTTT.

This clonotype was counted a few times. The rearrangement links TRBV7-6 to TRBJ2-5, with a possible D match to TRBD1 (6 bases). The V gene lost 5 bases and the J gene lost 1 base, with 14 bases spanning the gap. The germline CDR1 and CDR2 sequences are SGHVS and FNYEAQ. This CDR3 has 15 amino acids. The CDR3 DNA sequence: TGTGCCAGCAGCCCGCGGACAGTTTCCCAAGAGACCCAGTACTTC. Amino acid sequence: CASSPRTVSQETQYF.

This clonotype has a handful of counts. The CDR3 DNA sequence: TGTGCCAGCAGTTTATTAAGGTCGAGCGGGGGTTACAATGAGCAGTTCTTC. Translated, it gives CASSLLRSSGGYNEQFF. The V gene is TRBV27, the J gene TRBJ2-1, with 8 positions matching TRBD2. V shed 1 base, J shed 4 bases, and the junction held 9 bases outside the gene matches. Germline V lookup: CDR1 MNHEY, CDR2 SMNVEV (reference sequence). The CDR3 spans 17 residues.

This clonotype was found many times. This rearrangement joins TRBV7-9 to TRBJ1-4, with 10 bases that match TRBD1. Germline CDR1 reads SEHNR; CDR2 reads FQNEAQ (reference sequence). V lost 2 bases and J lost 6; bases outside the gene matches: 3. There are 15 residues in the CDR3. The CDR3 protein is CASSLSGTGDEKLFF. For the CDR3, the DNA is TGTGCCAGCAGCTTATCCGGGACAGGGGATGAAAAACTGTTTTTT.

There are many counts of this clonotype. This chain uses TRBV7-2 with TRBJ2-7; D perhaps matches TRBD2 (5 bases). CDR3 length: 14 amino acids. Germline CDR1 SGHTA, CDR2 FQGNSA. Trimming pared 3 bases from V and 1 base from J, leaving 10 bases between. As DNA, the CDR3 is TGTGCCAGCAGCTTCAGGACTCCTTCCTACGAGCAGTACTTC. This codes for CASSFRTPSYEQYF. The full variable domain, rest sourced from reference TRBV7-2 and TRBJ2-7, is GAGVSQSPSNKVTEKGKDVELRCDPISGHTALYWYRQSLGQGLEFLIYFQGNSAPDKSGLPSDRFSAERTGGSVSTLTIQRTQQEDSAVYLCASSFRTPSYEQYFGPGTRLTVT.

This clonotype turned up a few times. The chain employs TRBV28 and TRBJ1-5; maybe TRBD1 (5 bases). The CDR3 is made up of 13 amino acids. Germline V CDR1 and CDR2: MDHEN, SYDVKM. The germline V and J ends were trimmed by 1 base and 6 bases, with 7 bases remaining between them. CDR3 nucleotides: TGTGCCAGCAGTTTATTGGGGGGTCAGCCCCAGCATTTT. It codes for CASSLLGGQPQHF.

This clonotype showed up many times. The CDR3 DNA is TGTGCCAGCAGTTCGGACAGGGATTATAGCAATCAGCCCCAGCATTTT. Amino acids: CASSSDRDYSNQPQHF. The rearrangement uses TRBV27 and TRBJ1-5, with TRBD1 matching 8 bases. CDR1 MNHEY and CDR2 SMNVEV come from the germline V gene (reference sequence). J lost 0 bases, V lost 4 bases, and 5 bases had no gene match. The CDR3 is made up of 16 amino acids.

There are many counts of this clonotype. CDR3 in amino acids: CSGGGWTGELFF. In DNA form, the CDR3 reads TGCAGCGGCGGGGGGTGGACCGGGGAGCTGTTTTTT. This chain connects TRBV29-1 to TRBJ2-2; 8 bases match TRBD2. The length of the CDR3 is 12 residues. V was pared by 7 bases and J by 5 bases, with 3 bases of the junction left unmatched. Germline assignment: CDR1 SQVTM and CDR2 ANQGSEA.

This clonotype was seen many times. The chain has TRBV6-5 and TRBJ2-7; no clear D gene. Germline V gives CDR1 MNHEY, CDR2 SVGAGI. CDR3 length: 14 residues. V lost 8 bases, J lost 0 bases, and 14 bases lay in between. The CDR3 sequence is CASSRTADSYEQYF. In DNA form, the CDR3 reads TGTGCCAGCTCCCGGACGGCCGACTCCTACGAGCAGTACTTC.

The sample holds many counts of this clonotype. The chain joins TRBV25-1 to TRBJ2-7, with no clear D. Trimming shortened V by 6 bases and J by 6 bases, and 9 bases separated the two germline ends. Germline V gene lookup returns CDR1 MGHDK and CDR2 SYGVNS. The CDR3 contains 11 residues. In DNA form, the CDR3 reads TGTGCCAGCAGGTCGCTTGGCGAGCAGTACTTC. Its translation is CASRSLGEQYF.

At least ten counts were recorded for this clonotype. In nucleotides, the CDR3 is TGTGCCAGCAGTTTAGCGCTAGGGGCCCTAAATCAGCCCCAGCATTTT. It translates to CASSLALGALNQPQHF. The chain couples TRBV12-3 or TRBV12-4 to TRBJ1-5, with D possibly matching TRBD1 (5 bases). Trimming shortened V by 0 bases and J by 4 bases, and 13 bases separated the two germline ends. The CDR3 sequence is 16 residues long.

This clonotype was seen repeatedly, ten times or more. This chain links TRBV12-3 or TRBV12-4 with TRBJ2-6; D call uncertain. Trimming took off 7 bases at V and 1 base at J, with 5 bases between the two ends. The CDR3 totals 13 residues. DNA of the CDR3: TGTGCCAGCATCATATCTGGGGCCAACGTCCTGACTTTC. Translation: CASIISGANVLTF.

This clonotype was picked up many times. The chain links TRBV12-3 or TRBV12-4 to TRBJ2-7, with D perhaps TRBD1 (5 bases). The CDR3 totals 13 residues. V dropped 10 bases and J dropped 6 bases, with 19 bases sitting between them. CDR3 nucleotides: TGTGCCACCGGTTTTACCCAGGGTGCCGAGCAGTACTTC. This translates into CATGFTQGAEQYF.